The clone carrying this TCR beta chain appeared many times. The sample's time point: newly diagnosed GD, antithyroid drugs for less than 3 months. PBMC RNA was the source of the TCR library. This entry is derived from a study of regulatory T cells in long-lasting Graves disease. The CDR3 runs to 14 residues. V lost 6 bases, J lost 7 bases, and 19 bases lay in between. CDR1 is MDHEN and CDR2 is SYDVKM in the germline V gene. In building TCR beta libraries, iRepertoire HTBI primers were used together with Arm-PCR of CDR3 regions. One entry per CDR3 protein results from TCRdb running MiXCR on the multiplex PCR reads. The table lists approximately 350,000 distinct CDR3 sequences, approximately 12% of them singletons. These same data were also listed under a study on T cells in Graves' hyperthyroidism and ophthalmopathy.

The chain couples TRBV28 to TRBJ2-7; D not resolved. This TCR derives from a woman aged 18-29 years with Graves disease. Source: peripheral blood mononuclear cells (PBMCs), taken at new diagnosis, from a patient treated with antithyroid drugs. The CDR3 sequence: CASRKAGPIREQYF. DNA of the CDR3: TGTGCCAGCAGAAAAGCCGGCCCCATTCGGGAGCAGTACTTC.